This T cell receptor (beta chain) derives from a study of cytomegalovirus exposure and HLA in healthy donors. For the study at large: Researchers found that approximately 80% of about 400 genotyped donors fell within the Caucasian-associated ancestry cluster.

Findings and limits, study-wide: Among CMV-associated TCR beta chains, most appeared HLA-restricted in a later analysis.

Trimming left V 0 bases short and J 7 bases short, with 12 bases between. This CDR3 has 15 amino acids. Germline V gene lookup returns CDR1 LGHNA and CDR2 YNFKEQ. Primers for the PCR totalled 60 Vbeta and 13 Jbeta. The table came from immunoSEQ multiplex PCR; TCRdb's copy has only in-frame clones and leaves some out. The repertoire has about 120,000 clones, around four fifths of them found once; the top ten carry 7.3%. Concerning this clone itself: What it binds is not known.

The source of this sequence is a male donor in good health and CMV-seronegative. The chain has TRBV4-2 and TRBJ1-4, with D maybe TRBD1 (5 bases). Sequencing was carried out using PBMCs. CDR3 loop: CASSQDPRVSEKLFF. CDR3 sequence (DNA): TGTGCCAGCAGCCAAGATCCCAGGGTTAGTGAAAAACTGTTTTTT.